The clone carrying this T cell receptor (beta chain) appeared a few times. Its specificity is unknown. The data belong to a study of cytomegalovirus exposure and HLA in healthy donors. This PCR relied on a set of 60 Vbeta primers and 13 Jbeta primers. Data came from immunoSEQ multiplex PCR; TCRdb stores just in-frame clones and leaves some out. The sample has approximately 72,000 clones; under 80% are singletons. Regarding donors, all were healthy bone marrow donors. Findings and caveats of the study: In a later analysis, common viral pathogens appeared linked to several of the most significant clusters. CMV serostatus alone was available as immune exposure information.

Germline V gives CDR1 SGHVS, CDR2 FQNEAQ. This CDR3 has 17 amino acids. V lost 4 bases and J lost 0; bases outside the gene matches: 11. The J gene is TRBJ1-2, the V gene TRBV7-8, with 7 positions matching TRBD1. The receptor's source is a male donor in good health and CMV-seropositive. The sequenced sample was PBMCs. The chain's CDR3 is CASSSTSWTGANYGYTF. CDR3 nucleotide sequence: TGTGCCAGCAGCTCCACATCTTGGACAGGAGCTAACTATGGCTACACCTTC.